The clone carrying this TCR beta chain has a handful of counts. Its specificity is not known. These data originate in a study of shared clonotypes between healthy human individuals. Study outcomes and limitations: Of the naive CD4 clonotypes, about 5% were shared across several donors.

CDR1 is MDHEN and CDR2 is SYDVKM in the germline V gene. Trimming removed 7 bases from V and 4 bases from J; junction bases left unmatched: 9. The CDR3 contains 15 residues. Libraries were prepared by immunoSEQ multiplex PCR; TCRdb keeps only in-frame clonotypes and omits some of them. The repertoire consists of roughly 220,000 clones, with 65% to 70% occurring once and the leading ten covering around 10%. The TCR comes from a man under 40 in good health. The sequencing sample was made of memory CD4+ T cells sorted from blood. Described subset: CD45RA-negative fraction. The chain has TRBV28 and TRBJ2-3; 9 nucleotides align to TRBD1. The CDR3 coding sequence is TGTGCCAGCATCCCGGACAGGGGTGGGGCAGATACGCAGTATTTT. Translation: CASIPDRGGADTQYF.